One sample yielded the 7 T cell receptor beta chains listed below, sequenced in a study of cytomegalovirus exposure and HLA in healthy donors. PCR involved 60 Vbeta and 13 Jbeta primers. Using immunoSEQ multiplex PCR, the repertoire was profiled, and TCRdb retains in-frame clones only, with some absent. The table lists 200,000 or so clones, roughly four fifths of them singletons. The sequencing sample was made of PBMCs. The receptors here all came from a boy aged 2 to 10 in good health and CMV-seronegative.

This rearrangement joins TRBV7-9 to TRBJ2-4; TRBD1 is a possible D gene (6 bases). Germline V gene data show CDR1 as SEHNR and CDR2 as FQNEAQ (reference sequence). The CDR3 contains 14 residues. V lost 3 bases to trimming and J lost 6 bases, with 12 bases between them. In DNA, the CDR3 is TGTGCCAGCAGCTTGGACAGCGGCGGAAACATTCAGTACTTC. As protein: CASSLDSGGNIQYF.

This sequence joins TRBV11-2 and TRBJ2-7; 8 positions match TRBD1. This CDR3 is 15 amino acids long. Germline lookup yields CDR1 SGHAT and CDR2 FQNNGV. V lost 5 bases and J lost 2; bases outside the gene matches: 8. CDR3 nucleotide sequence: TGTGCCAGCAGCCCCGGACAGGGACCACCCTACGAGCAGTACTTC. Translated, it gives CASSPGQGPPYEQYF.

This chain connects TRBV10-3 to TRBJ2-5; D gene ambiguous. Matching the DNA end better, TRBJ2-7 makes the J call doubtful. The germline gives CDR1 ENHRY, CDR2 SYGVKD. This CDR3 region has 9 residues. CDR3 amino acids: CATRGEQYF. The DNA of the CDR3 is TGTGCCACCCGCGGCGAGCAGTACTTC.

The chain employs TRBV11-2 and TRBJ2-2; D remains unclear. Germline V gene lookup returns CDR1 SGHAT and CDR2 FQNNGV. There are 15 residues in the CDR3. The V gene lost 0 bases and the J gene lost 1 base, with 6 bases spanning the gap. DNA for the CDR3: TGTGCCAGCAGCTTAGATGGGCGGAACACCGGGGAGCTGTTTTTT. Encoded protein: CASSLDGRNTGELFF.

The CDR3 DNA sequence: TGTGCCAGCAGCGTAGAGCGGGGGGGGTCCACAGATACGCAGTATTTT. Translation: CASSVERGGSTDTQYF. The chain links TRBV9 to TRBJ2-3; 10 nucleotides match TRBD2. The length of the CDR3 is 16 residues. Germline loops: CDR1 SGDLS, CDR2 YYNGEE. V gave up 0 bases and J gave up 2 bases; unmatched junction bases: 3.

In its sample, this clone was seen a few times. The chain carries TRBV6-1 and TRBJ2-5; D might be TRBD1 (8 bases). The end of the DNA fits TRBJ2-7 better, so the J call may be wrong. Germline V gives CDR1 MNHNS, CDR2 SASEGT. The CDR3 is 16 residues long. Written as DNA, the CDR3 is TGTGCCAGCAGTGATGCGGGGGCAGGGGGCCTCTACGAGCAGTACTTC. This gives the protein CASSDAGAGGLYEQYF.

This sequence joins TRBV7-9 and TRBJ2-7, with TRBD2 identical over 7 bases. This CDR3 has 15 residues. The V gene's germline CDR1 is SEHNR and CDR2 FQNEAQ (reference sequence). V lost 5 bases, J lost 2 bases, and 9 bases stayed unmatched. CDR3: CASSPATSPPYEQYF. The CDR3 DNA reads as TGTGCCAGCAGCCCAGCGACTAGCCCTCCCTACGAGCAGTACTTC.